This T cell receptor (beta chain) was profiled in a study of T cell responses to AZD1222 COVID-19 vaccine. General observations from the study: Reports say nearly half of spike-specific TCRs go after unmutated variant regions. Repertoire samples came only from after the peak T cell response. Seropositive AZD1222 recipients at baseline numbered only 5 or 6. Following two doses of AZD1222, Spike-specific TCR breadth and depth rose.

Concerning this clone: What it binds is not known.

TCRdb's table, derived via immunoSEQ multiplex PCR, lists solely in-frame clones and lacks some. The table lists about 54,000 clones, approximately 90% of them singletons. The sample in question was peripheral blood, obtained on day 0 of AZD1222 vaccination. This clonotype originated in an adult in good health.

CDR3 coding DNA: TGTGCCAGCAGCCAAGAGGGACGGCTACGGGGCACTGAAGCTTTCTTT. Translated: CASSQEGRLRGTEAFF. The chain joins TRBV3-1 (or the pseudogene TRBV3-2) to TRBJ1-1; a weak D match, TRBD1 (5 bases). The germline CDR1 and CDR2 sequences are LGHDT and YNNKEL (reference sequence). V lost 0 bases and J 4 bases, leaving 15 bases between the germline ends. The CDR3 length is 16 residues.